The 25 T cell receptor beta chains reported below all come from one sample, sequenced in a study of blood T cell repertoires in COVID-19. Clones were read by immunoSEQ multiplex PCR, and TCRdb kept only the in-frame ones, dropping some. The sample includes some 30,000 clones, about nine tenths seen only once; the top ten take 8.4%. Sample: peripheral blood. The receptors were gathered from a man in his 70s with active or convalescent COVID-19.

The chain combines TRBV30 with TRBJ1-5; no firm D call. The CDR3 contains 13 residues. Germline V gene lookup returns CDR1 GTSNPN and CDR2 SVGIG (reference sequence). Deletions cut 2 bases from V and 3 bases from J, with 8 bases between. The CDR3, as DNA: TGTGCCTGGAGTACCATAGACAATCAGCCCCAGCATTTT. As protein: CAWSTIDNQPQHF.

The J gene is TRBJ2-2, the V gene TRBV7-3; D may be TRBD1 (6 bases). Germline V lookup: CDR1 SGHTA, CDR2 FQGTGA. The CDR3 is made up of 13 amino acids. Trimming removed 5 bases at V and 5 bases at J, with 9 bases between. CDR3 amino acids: CASSKQGTGELFF. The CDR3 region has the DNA TGTGCCAGCAGCAAACAGGGAACCGGGGAGCTGTTTTTT.

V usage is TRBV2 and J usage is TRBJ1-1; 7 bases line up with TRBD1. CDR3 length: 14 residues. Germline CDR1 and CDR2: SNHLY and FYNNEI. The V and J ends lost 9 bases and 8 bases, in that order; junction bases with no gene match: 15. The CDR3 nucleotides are TGTGCCAGGGTGGACGGGACCCAGGGGGGCGAAGCTTTCTTT. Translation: CARVDGTQGGEAFF.

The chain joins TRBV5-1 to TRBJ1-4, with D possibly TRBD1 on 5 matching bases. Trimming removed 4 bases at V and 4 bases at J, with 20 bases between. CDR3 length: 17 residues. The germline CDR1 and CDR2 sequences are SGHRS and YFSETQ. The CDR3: CASSGAPLRNRNEKLFF. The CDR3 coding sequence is TGCGCCAGCAGCGGGGCACCCTTGCGAAATCGTAATGAAAAACTGTTTTTT. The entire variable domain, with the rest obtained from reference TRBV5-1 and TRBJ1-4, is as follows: KAGVTQTPRYLIKTRGQQVTLSCSPISGHRSVSWYQQTPGQGLQFLFEYFSETQRNKGNFPGRFSGRQFSNSRSEMNVSTLELGDSALYLCASSGAPLRNRNEKLFFGSGTQLSVL.

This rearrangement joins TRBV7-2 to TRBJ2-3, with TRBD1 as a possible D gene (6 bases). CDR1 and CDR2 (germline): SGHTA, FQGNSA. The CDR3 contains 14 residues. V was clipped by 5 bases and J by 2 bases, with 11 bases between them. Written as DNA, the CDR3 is TGTGCCAGCAGCCCACAGGGATACACAGATACGCAGTATTTT. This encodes CASSPQGYTDTQYF.

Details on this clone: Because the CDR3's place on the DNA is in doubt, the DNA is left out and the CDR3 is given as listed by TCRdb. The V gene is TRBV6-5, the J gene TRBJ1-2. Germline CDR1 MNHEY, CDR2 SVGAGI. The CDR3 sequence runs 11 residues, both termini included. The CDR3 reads CASSSSYGYTF.

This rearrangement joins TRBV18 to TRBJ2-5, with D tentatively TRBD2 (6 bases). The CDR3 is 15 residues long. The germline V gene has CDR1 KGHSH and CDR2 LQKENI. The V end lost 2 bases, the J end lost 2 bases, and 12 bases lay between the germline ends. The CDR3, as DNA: TGTGCCAGCTCACCAGGGGCGGGGCGACAAGAGACCCAGTACTTC. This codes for CASSPGAGRQETQYF.

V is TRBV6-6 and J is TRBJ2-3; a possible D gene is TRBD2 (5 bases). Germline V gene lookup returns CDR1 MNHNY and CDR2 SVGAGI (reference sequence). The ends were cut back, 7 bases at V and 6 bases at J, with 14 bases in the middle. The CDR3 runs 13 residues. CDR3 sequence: CASMRRLTDTQYF. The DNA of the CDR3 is TGTGCCAGCATGAGGCGACTAACGGATACGCAGTATTTT.

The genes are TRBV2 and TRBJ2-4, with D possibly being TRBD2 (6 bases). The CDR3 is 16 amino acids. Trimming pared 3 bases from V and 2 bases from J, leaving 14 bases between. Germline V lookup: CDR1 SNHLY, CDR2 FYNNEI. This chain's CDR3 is CASSEGGGVPKNIQYF. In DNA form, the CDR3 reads TGTGCCAGCAGTGAGGGGGGTGGGGTCCCCAAAAACATTCAGTACTTC.

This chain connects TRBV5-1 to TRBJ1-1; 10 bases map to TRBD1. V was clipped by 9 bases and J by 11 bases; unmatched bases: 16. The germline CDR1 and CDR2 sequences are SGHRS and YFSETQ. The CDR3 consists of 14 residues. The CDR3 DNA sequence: TGCGCCAAAAAGAGACAGGGGGCGTATGTTAAGGCTTTCTTT. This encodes CAKKRQGAYVKAFF. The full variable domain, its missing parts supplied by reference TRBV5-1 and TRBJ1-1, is KAGVTQTPRYLIKTRGQQVTLSCSPISGHRSVSWYQQTPGQGLQFLFEYFSETQRNKGNFPGRFSGRQFSNSRSEMNVSTLELGDSALYLCAKKRQGAYVKAFFGQGTRLTVV.

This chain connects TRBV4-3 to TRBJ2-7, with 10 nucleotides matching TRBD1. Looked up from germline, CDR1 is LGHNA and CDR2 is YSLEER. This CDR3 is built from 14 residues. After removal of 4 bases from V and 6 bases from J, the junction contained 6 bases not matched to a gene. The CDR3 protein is CASSPGTGVREQYF. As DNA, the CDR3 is TGCGCCAGCAGCCCCGGGACAGGGGTCCGCGAGCAGTACTTC.

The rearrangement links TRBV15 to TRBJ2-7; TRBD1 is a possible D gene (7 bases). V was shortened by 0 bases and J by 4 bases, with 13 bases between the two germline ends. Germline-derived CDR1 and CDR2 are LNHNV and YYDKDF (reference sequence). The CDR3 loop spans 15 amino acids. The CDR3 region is CATSRDPQGTYEQYV. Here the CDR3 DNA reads TGTGCCACCAGCAGAGATCCACAGGGGACTTACGAGCAGTACGTC.

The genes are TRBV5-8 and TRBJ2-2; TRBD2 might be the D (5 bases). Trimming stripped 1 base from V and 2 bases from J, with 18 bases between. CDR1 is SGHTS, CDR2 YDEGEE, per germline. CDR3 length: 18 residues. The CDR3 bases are TGTGCCAGCAGCTTGCGGGATCACTGGAGGATTAACACCGGGGAGCTGTTTTTT. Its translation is CASSLRDHWRINTGELFF.

CDR3 in DNA: TGTGCCAGCAGCCGAACGGTGGCAGATACGCAGTATTTT. Protein sequence: CASSRTVADTQYF. The V gene is TRBV6-5, the J gene TRBJ2-3; no clear D. Germline V lookup: CDR1 MNHEY, CDR2 SVGAGI. The CDR3 covers 13 residues. V lost 6 bases, J lost 4 bases, and 11 bases lay in between.

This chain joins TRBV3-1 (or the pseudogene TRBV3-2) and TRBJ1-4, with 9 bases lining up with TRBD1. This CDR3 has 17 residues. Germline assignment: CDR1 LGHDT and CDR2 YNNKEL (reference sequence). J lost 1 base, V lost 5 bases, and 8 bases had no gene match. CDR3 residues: CASSSGQGVRTNEKLFF. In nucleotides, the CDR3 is TGTGCCAGCAGCTCGGGACAGGGTGTCCGAACTAATGAAAAACTGTTTTTT.

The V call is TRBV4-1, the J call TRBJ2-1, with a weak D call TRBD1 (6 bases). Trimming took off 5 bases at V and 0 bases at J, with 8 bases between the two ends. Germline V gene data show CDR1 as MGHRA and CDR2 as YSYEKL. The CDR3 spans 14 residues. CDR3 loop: CASSRQVSYNEQFF. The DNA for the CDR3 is TGCGCCAGCAGCAGACAGGTCTCCTACAATGAGCAGTTCTTC.

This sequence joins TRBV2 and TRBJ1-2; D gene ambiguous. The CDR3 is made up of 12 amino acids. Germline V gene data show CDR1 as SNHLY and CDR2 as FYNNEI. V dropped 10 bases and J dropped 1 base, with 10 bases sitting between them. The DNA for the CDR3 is TGTGCCACCCAACAGATTAACTATGGCTACACCTTC. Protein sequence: CATQQINYGYTF.

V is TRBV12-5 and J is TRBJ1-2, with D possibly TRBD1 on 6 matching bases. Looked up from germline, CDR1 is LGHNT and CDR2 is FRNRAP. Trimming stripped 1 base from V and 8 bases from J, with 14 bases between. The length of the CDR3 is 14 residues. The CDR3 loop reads CASGLATGVGGYTF. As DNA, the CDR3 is TGTGCTAGTGGTTTGGCGACAGGTGTAGGGGGCTACACCTTC.

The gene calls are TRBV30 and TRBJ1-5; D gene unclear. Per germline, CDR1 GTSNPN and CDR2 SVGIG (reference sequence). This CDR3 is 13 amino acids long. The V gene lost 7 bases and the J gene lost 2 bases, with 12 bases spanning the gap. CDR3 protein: CAYTGAGNQPQHF. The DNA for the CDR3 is TGTGCCTACACGGGAGCGGGCAATCAGCCCCAGCATTTT.

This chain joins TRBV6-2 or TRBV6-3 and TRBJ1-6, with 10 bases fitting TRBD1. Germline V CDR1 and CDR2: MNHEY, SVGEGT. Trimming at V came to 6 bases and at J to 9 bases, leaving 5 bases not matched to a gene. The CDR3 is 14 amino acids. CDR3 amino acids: CASSVGQGSSPLHF. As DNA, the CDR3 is TGTGCCAGCAGCGTGGGACAGGGGAGTTCACCCCTCCACTTT.

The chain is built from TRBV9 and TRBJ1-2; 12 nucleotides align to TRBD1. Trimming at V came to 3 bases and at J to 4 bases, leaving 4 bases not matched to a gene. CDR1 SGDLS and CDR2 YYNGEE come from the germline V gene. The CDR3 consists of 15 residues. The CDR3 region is CASSGDRGHGYGYTF. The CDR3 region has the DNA TGTGCCAGCAGCGGGGACAGGGGGCATGGCTATGGCTACACCTTC.

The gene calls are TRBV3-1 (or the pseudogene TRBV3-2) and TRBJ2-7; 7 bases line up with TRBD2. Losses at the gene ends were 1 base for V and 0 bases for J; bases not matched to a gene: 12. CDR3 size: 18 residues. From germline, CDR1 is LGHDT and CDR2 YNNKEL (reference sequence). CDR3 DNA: TGTGCCAGCAGCCAAGGGCCTTGGGGGGGTCCGATCTCCTACGAGCAGTACTTC. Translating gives CASSQGPWGGPISYEQYF.

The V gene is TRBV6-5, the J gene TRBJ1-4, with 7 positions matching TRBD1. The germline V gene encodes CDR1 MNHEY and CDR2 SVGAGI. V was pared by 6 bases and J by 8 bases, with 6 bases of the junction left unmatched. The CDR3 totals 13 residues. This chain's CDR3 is CASSRDSREKLFF. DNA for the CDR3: TGTGCCAGCAGCAGGGACAGTCGGGAAAAACTGTTTTTT.

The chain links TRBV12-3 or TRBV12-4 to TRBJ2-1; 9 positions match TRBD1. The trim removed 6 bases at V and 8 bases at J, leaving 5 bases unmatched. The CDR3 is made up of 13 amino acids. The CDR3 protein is CASRPGQGYEQFF. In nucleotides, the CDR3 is TGTGCCAGCAGACCGGGACAGGGCTATGAGCAGTTCTTC.

CDR3 amino acids: CAITRANNEQFF. CDR3 nucleotides: TGTGCCATCACGCGGGCAAACAATGAGCAGTTCTTC. V gene TRBV10-3 combines with J gene TRBJ2-1, with a weak D call TRBD2 (5 bases). Germline-derived CDR1 and CDR2 are ENHRY and SYGVKD. The CDR3 has 12 amino acids. V dropped 7 bases and J dropped 5 bases, with 9 bases sitting between them.